This is a list of T cell receptor beta chains from one sample in a study of control samples from healthy donors and cancer patients. TCRdb keeps only in-frame clones here, not all; method: immunoSEQ multiplex PCR. The sample records about 94,000 clones, around nine tenths being singletons. Sequenced sample: blood. Source of these receptors: a woman aged 18 to 35 in good health. The CDR3 runs from the conserved cysteine through the conserved F or W. Each record gives: V gene, J gene, clone size, D gene, CDR3 DNA, CDR3 protein. A D gene is named only where the DNA matches it firmly. Expanded clones are given a class, and other clones once, few, many or no size at all.

TRBV19	TRBJ2-3	once	-	TGTGCCAGTAGGACCCTCGTAGGGCCCGCAGATACGCAGTATTTT	CASRTLVGPADTQYF
TRBV7-6	TRBJ2-7	-	TRBD1	TGTGCCAGCAGCCAGCAGGACAGGGGGTACCCAAACGAGCAGTACTTC	CASSQQDRGYPNEQYF
TRBV3-1/TRBV3-2	TRBJ1-4	-	-	TGTGCCAGCAGCCAAGATCAAGGCCAGGGTTGGTTCAGTGAAAAACTGTTTTTT	CASSQDQGQGWFSEKLFF
TRBV6-6	TRBJ2-6	-	-	TGTGCCAGCAGTCCCAGACAGTTTTCCTCTGGGGCCAACGTCCTGACTTTC	CASSPRQFSSGANVLTF
TRBV4-2	TRBJ2-7	-	-	TGTGCCAGCAGCCTTATCACACCCCCCCGCGGGGCCTACGAGCAGTACTTC	CASSLITPPRGAYEQYF
TRBV7-9	TRBJ2-5	few	TRBD1	TGTGCCAGCGGTGGGGGACAGGTTCTACAAGAGACCCAGTACTTC	CASGGGQVLQETQYF
TRBV5-4	TRBJ1-2	-	-	TGTGCCAGCAGATCCGGGACATGGGGCTACACCTTC	CASRSGTWGYTF
TRBV20-1	TRBJ2-7	-	-	TGCAGTGCTAGTAAGACAGGAACCTACGAGCAGTACTTC	CSASKTGTYEQYF
TRBV5-1	TRBJ2-3	-	-	TGCGCCAGCAGCTTGGTCGCTAGCCAAGAAGATACGCAGTATTTT	CASSLVASQEDTQYF
TRBV4-1	TRBJ2-3	-	TRBD2	TGCGCCAGCAGCCAAGACACAGGGACTAGCGGGGGTAATACGCAGTATTTT	CASSQDTGTSGGNTQYF
TRBV29-1	TRBJ2-4	-	-	TGCAGCGTTGTAGCCAAAAACATTCAGTACTTC	CSVVAKNIQYF
TRBV29-1	TRBJ2-1	-	TRBD2	TGCAGCGTTGAGAGCCCCGGGGGGGCGGGCTCCTACAATGAGCAGTTCTTC	CSVESPGGAGSYNEQFF
TRBV5-5	TRBJ1-2	-	-	TGTGCCAGCAGCCGTTTTTCCAGCTTAATAGGGAACGACTATGGCTACACCTTC	CASSRFSSLIGNDYGYTF
TRBV27	TRBJ2-7	-	TRBD2	TGTGCCAGCAGCTCACCCGGGGGGGCCAAGTACGAGCAGTACTTC	CASSSPGGAKYEQYF
TRBV29-1	TRBJ1-1	-	TRBD1	TGCAGCGTGAGGGCGGCGGGCGAACAGGGGGCGACTGAAGCTTTCTTT	CSVRAAGEQGATEAFF
TRBV29-1	TRBJ1-1	-	-	TGCAGCGCAGGAACGGGGGCGAACACTGAAGCTTTCTTT	CSAGTGANTEAFF
TRBV10-3	TRBJ1-5	-	TRBD1	TGTGCCATCAGTCAGGTGAGCCGGGACAGGGTCGGCGATCAGCCCCAGCATTTT	CAISQVSRDRVGDQPQHF
TRBV9	TRBJ1-2	-	-	TGTGCCAGCAGCGTTGGGTTCGGGAACTATGGCTACACCTTC	CASSVGFGNYGYTF
TRBV28	TRBJ1-2	-	TRBD1	TGTGCCAGCAGCCCAGGGGGCGACTATGGCTACACCTTC	CASSPGGDYGYTF
TRBV7-9	TRBJ2-7	-	TRBD2	TGTGCCAGCAATTCGGGGAGGGGATCCTACGAGCAGTACTTC	CASNSGRGSYEQYF
TRBV18	TRBJ2-7	-	-	TGTGCCAGCTCACACCGGGACGGAGCCTACGAGCAGTACTTC	CASSHRDGAYEQYF
TRBV7-6	TRBJ2-3	-	-	TGTGCCAGCAGCTTAGCCGGGGGTGCAACAGATACGCAGTATTTT	CASSLAGGATDTQYF
TRBV5-1	TRBJ1-1	-	-	TGCGCCAGCAGCCCGGACGGGTTTACTGAAGCTTTCTTT	CASSPDGFTEAFF
TRBV24-1	TRBJ1-1	-	-	TGTGCCACCAGTGATCCGGGATCGAGGGCAGCTTTCTTT	CATSDPGSRAAFF
TRBV3-1/TRBV3-2	TRBJ2-7	-	-	TGTGCCAGCAGCCAAACCCACGAGCAGTACTTC	CASSQTHEQYF
TRBV6-5	TRBJ1-2	-	-	TGTGCCAGCAGTAGAACAGCTAACTATGGCTACACCTTC	CASSRTANYGYTF
TRBV5-4	TRBJ1-2	-	-	TGTGCCAGCAGCTTGGAAGGCCTCTATGGCTACACCTTC	CASSLEGLYGYTF
TRBV7-2	TRBJ1-4	-	-	TGTGCCAGCAGCTTAGCCAGGGGAGGTGAAAAACTGTTTTTT	CASSLARGGEKLFF
TRBV7-2	TRBJ2-2	-	TRBD2	TGTGCCAGCAGCTCCCTAGCGGGGGGGCCTGACGGGGAGCTGTTTTTT	CASSSLAGGPDGELFF
TRBV11-3	TRBJ1-2	-	-	TGTGCCAGCAGCTTTTGGGGGCCGAACTATGGCTACACCTTC	CASSFWGPNYGYTF
TRBV18	TRBJ1-3	-	-	TGTGCCAGCTCACCACTTCAGGGGTTTACTGGAAACACCATATATTTT	CASSPLQGFTGNTIYF
TRBV7-6	TRBJ1-6	-	TRBD1	TGTGCCAGCAGCTTAGCGACAGGGGGGACAGACTCACCCCTCCACTTT	CASSLATGGTDSPLHF
TRBV12-5	TRBJ1-2	once	-	TGTGCTAGTGGTTCATCCGTTGTCTATGGCTACACCTTC	CASGSSVVYGYTF
TRBV6-5	TRBJ1-1	-	-	TGTGCCAGCAGGCTAGCACAGGGCTTGAACACTGAAGCTTTCTTT	CASRLAQGLNTEAFF
TRBV7-9	TRBJ1-1	-	-	TGTGCCAGCAGCTTTGGACAACTGAACACTGAAGCTTTCTTT	CASSFGQLNTEAFF
TRBV10-1	TRBJ2-4	-	TRBD2	TGCGCCAGCAGTGAGTCGGCTAGCGGGGGTCGAGACATTCAGTACTTC	CASSESASGGRDIQYF
TRBV10-1	TRBJ1-2	-	-	TGCGCCAGCAGCCGGACCGCAATTGGCTGGAGTGGCTACACCTTC	CASSRTAIGWSGYTF
TRBV7-9	TRBJ2-1	-	-	TGTGCCAGCAGTTTCAGGGGTTCCTACAATGAGCAGTTCTTC	CASSFRGSYNEQFF
TRBV19	TRBJ2-1	-	TRBD1	TGTGCCAGTAGTATAAGGCGGCCAGGGGGCCTGTTCAATGAGCAGTTCTTC	CASSIRRPGGLFNEQFF
TRBV5-8	TRBJ2-1	-	-	TGTGCCAGCAGCCCACCTAGGGCGACCAGCTCCTACAATGAGCAGTTCTTC	CASSPPRATSSYNEQFF
TRBV7-9	TRBJ1-5	-	-	TGTGCCAGCAGCTCCCTGGGTGGGAGCAATCAGCCCCAGCATTTT	CASSSLGGSNQPQHF
TRBV7-9	TRBJ1-1	-	-	TGTGCCAGCAGCTTCTGGGGGTGGAACACTGAAGCTTTCTTT	CASSFWGWNTEAFF
TRBV11-3	TRBJ2-3	-	TRBD1	TGTGCCAGCAGCTCGACAGGGATCACAGATACGCAGTATTTT	CASSSTGITDTQYF
TRBV7-2	TRBJ2-3	-	TRBD1	TGTGCCATCCAGCTTAGTGGTCTGACAGGGGGAGATACGCAGTATTTT	CAIQLSGLTGGDTQYF
TRBV19	TRBJ1-5	-	TRBD1	TGTGCCAGTCGAATGGGGGACAGGGACCCCCCGAGCAATCAGCCCCAGCATTTT	CASRMGDRDPPSNQPQHF
TRBV6-5	TRBJ1-4	-	-	TGTGCCAGCACCTACAGAGGGTCTAATGAAAAACTGTTTTTT	CASTYRGSNEKLFF
TRBV7-2	TRBJ2-7	-	TRBD2	TGTGCCAGCAGCCCCAAGCGGGGGGCCTACGAGCAGTACTTC	CASSPKRGAYEQYF
TRBV27	TRBJ1-5	-	TRBD1	TGTGCCAGCAGTTTAACCGGACAGGGAGACCAGCCCCAGCATTTT	CASSLTGQGDQPQHF
TRBV5-5	TRBJ2-7	-	-	TGTGCCAGCAGCTTGTATAGCGGAAACCTCTACGAGCAGTACTTC	CASSLYSGNLYEQYF
TRBV6-6	TRBJ1-4	few	-	TGTGCCAGCAGATCAGACAGGCCCCGCCGGAATGAAAAACTGTTTTTT	CASRSDRPRRNEKLFF
TRBV7-9	TRBJ1-3	-	TRBD1	TGTGCCAGCAGCAAGGAACAGGGGGCGGCCGGAAACACCATATATTTT	CASSKEQGAAGNTIYF